This T cell receptor beta chain was captured by sequencing in a study of blood T cells in healthy people across ages. Together with a sample-barcoded 5' primer, a J-beta primer mix was included in a second PCR lasting about 7 to 12 cycles. The yield of each sample was at least 2.5 million CDR3-containing paired-end reads. TCRdb analysed the 5' RACE reads with MiXCR anew, one entry per CDR3 protein. The table includes hundreds of thousands of distinct CDR3 sequences, less than 40% detected once. A word on this clonotype: A read error is possible here, since a much larger clone lies one base away.

Caucasian individuals from Russia who were healthy and aged roughly 6 to 95 acted as donors. Donors gave around 10 milliliters of peripheral blood apiece. The germline V gene encodes CDR1 SGHTA and CDR2 FQGNSA. J gave up 4 bases and V 3 bases, and 2 bases lay outside the gene matches. The CDR3 extends over 14 amino acids. The source of this sequence is an elderly woman in good health. Sequenced: blood. J is TRBJ1-2 and V is TRBV7-2; 10 nucleotides agree with TRBD1. The CDR3 reads CASSFRQGAYGYTF. CDR3 nucleotides: TGTGCCAGCAGCTTTCGACAGGGGGCCTATGGCTACACCTTC.